The 22 T cell receptor beta chains listed next were all sequenced from one sample in a study of T cell changes during pregnancy in multiple sclerosis. The protocol was immunoSEQ multiplex PCR, while the TCRdb copy is restricted to in-frame clones and leaves out a portion. The sample records tens of thousands of clones, 93% being singletons. Here the sequenced sample was CD8+ T cells from peripheral blood mononuclear cells, taken in the third trimester of pregnancy. Receptors were obtained from a female donor with multiple sclerosis, enrolled in a pregnancy study.

This clone was seen only once. The chain links TRBV6-5 to TRBJ2-7; TRBD1 aligns across 10 bases. Germline V gene sequence: CDR1 MNHEY, CDR2 SVGAGI. With 5 bases clipped from V and 4 bases from J, the junction kept 8 bases outside the gene matches. CDR3 length: 15 amino acids. The CDR3 region is CASSNPGQGLYEQYF. The CDR3 DNA reads as TGTGCCAGCAGTAATCCGGGACAGGGGTTATACGAGCAGTACTTC.

The chain combines TRBV19 with TRBJ1-2; D is unresolved. V was clipped by 5 bases and J by 8 bases, with 9 bases between them. The CDR3 length is 11 residues. The germline CDR1 and CDR2 sequences are LNHDA and SQIVND (reference sequence). CDR3 sequence reads: CASSPPPGYTF. CDR3 nucleotide sequence: TGTGCCAGTAGTCCTCCCCCGGGCTACACCTTC.

The J gene is TRBJ2-1, the V gene TRBV5-6; D possibly corresponds to TRBD1 (6 bases). Trimming left V 2 bases short and J 0 bases short, with 15 bases between. The CDR3 totals 17 residues. Germline V gene lookup returns CDR1 SGHDT and CDR2 YYEEEE. The CDR3 DNA sequence: TGTGCCAGCAGCTTATGGGGGCAAGGAAGCTCCTACAATGAGCAGTTCTTC. Translation gives CASSLWGQGSSYNEQFF. The entire variable domain, with the rest obtained from reference TRBV5-6 and TRBJ2-1, is as follows: DAGVTQSPTHLIKTRGQQVTLRCSPKSGHDTVSWYQQALGQGPQFIFQYYEEEERQRGNFPDRFSGHQFPNYSSELNVNALLLGDSALYLCASSLWGQGSSYNEQFFGPGTRLTVL.

The chain carries TRBV19 and TRBJ1-1; 7 bases fit TRBD1. Germline values: CDR1 LNHDA, CDR2 SQIVND (reference sequence). Unmatched junction bases numbered 8, after V lost 9 bases and J lost 4 bases. The CDR3 is 13 amino acids. CDR3 bases: TGTGCCAGCAACAGGGGAGCTTTCACTGAAGCTTTCTTT. This encodes CASNRGAFTEAFF. The full variable domain, in which reference TRBV19 and TRBJ1-1 provide the parts outside the CDR3, is DGGITQSPKYLFRKEGQNVTLSCEQNLNHDAMYWYRQDPGQGLRLIYYSQIVNDFQKGDIAEGYSVSREKKESFPLTVTSAQKNPTAFYLCASNRGAFTEAFFGQGTRLTVV.

The V gene is TRBV2, the J gene TRBJ2-5; 11 bases are shared with TRBD2. Germline CDR1 reads SNHLY; CDR2 reads FYNNEI. The CDR3 has 15 residues. The trim removed 4 bases at V and 5 bases at J, leaving 6 bases unmatched. The CDR3 region has the DNA TGTGCCAGCAGTGGGCTAGCGGGAGGAAGTGAGACCCAGTACTTC. Amino acids: CASSGLAGGSETQYF.

The chain uses TRBV27 and TRBJ2-7, with D possibly being TRBD2 (6 bases). CDR3 length: 13 residues. Looked up from germline, CDR1 is MNHEY and CDR2 is SMNVEV (reference sequence). V lost 4 bases to trimming and J lost 3 bases, with 10 bases between them. DNA of the CDR3: TGTGCCAGCAGTTCCGGGAGAGGCTACGAGCAGTACTTC. Translation gives CASSSGRGYEQYF.

The genes are TRBV6-1 and TRBJ2-3, with unresolved D. The V end was cut by 1 base, the J end by 2 bases, with 7 bases between. The CDR3 has 14 residues. Germline CDR1 reads MNHNS; CDR2 reads SASEGT. DNA of the CDR3: TGTGCCAGCAGTGAAGGGCAGGCCACAGATACGCAGTATTTT. It encodes CASSEGQATDTQYF.

The V gene is TRBV27, the J gene TRBJ2-7, with TRBD2 identical over 7 bases. Unmatched junction bases numbered 1, after V lost 4 bases and J lost 7 bases. The CDR3 loop spans 11 amino acids. CDR1 MNHEY and CDR2 SMNVEV come from the germline V gene (reference sequence). The CDR3 DNA reads as TGTGCCAGCAGTTCAGCGGGGGAGCAGTACTTC. It translates to CASSSAGEQYF.

In this sample, this clone turned up a few times. CDR3 region: CASGSGTGVHEQYF. CDR3 sequence (DNA): TGTGCCAGCGGATCCGGGACAGGGGTGCACGAGCAGTACTTC. V gene TRBV6-5 combines with J gene TRBJ2-7; TRBD1 matches at 10 bases. The ends lost 8 bases at V and 5 bases at J; junction bases unmatched: 9. CDR1 is MNHEY and CDR2 is SVGAGI in the germline V gene. The CDR3 extends over 14 amino acids.

The rearrangement links TRBV9 to TRBJ2-3; 9 bases fit TRBD2. Germline CDR1 is SGDLS and CDR2 is YYNGEE. V lost 4 bases, J lost 4 bases, and 10 bases stayed unmatched. This CDR3 contains 16 residues. CDR3: CASSLKAGGLSDTQYF. For the CDR3, the DNA is TGTGCCAGCAGCTTAAAAGCGGGAGGATTATCAGATACGCAGTATTTT.

This clone is a singleton in its sample. V is TRBV28 and J is TRBJ1-2, with TRBD1 matching 8 bases. The V segment lost 5 bases and the J segment 4 bases; nucleotides outside the gene matches: 6. Germline V gene sequence: CDR1 MDHEN, CDR2 SYDVKM. CDR3 length: 14 residues. The CDR3 spells CASSIAGTGYGYTF. The CDR3 DNA reads as TGTGCCAGCAGTATCGCCGGGACAGGCTATGGCTACACCTTC.

This chain joins TRBV2 and TRBJ2-1; 9 bases line up with TRBD1. The germline V gene encodes CDR1 SNHLY and CDR2 FYNNEI. With 4 bases clipped from V and 2 bases from J, the junction kept 6 bases outside the gene matches. The CDR3 extends over 16 amino acids. CDR3 DNA: TGTGCCAGCAGTGGAGACCGGGACAGGGCCTACAATGAGCAGTTCTTC. Encoded protein: CASSGDRDRAYNEQFF.

The chain links TRBV6-5 to TRBJ2-7, with TRBD2 matching over 7 bases. Trimming at V came to 6 bases and at J to 2 bases, leaving 10 bases not matched to a gene. This CDR3 is 15 amino acids long. Germline CDR1 reads MNHEY; CDR2 reads SVGAGI. DNA of the CDR3: TGTGCCAGCAGCCAAGGACTAGGGCTGCCCTACGAGCAGTACTTC. This gives the protein CASSQGLGLPYEQYF.

The gene calls are TRBV9 and TRBJ2-7; the match to TRBD2 covers 11 bases. CDR1 SGDLS and CDR2 YYNGEE come from the germline V gene. Trimming took 4 bases from V and 4 from J; bases not matched to a gene: 4. This CDR3 region has 14 residues. As DNA, the CDR3 is TGTGCCAGCAGCCCCGGGACTAGCGGATACGAGCAGTACTTC. Translated: CASSPGTSGYEQYF.

The V call is TRBV30, the J call TRBJ2-2; D unclear. The CDR3 sequence is 14 residues long. V lost 5 bases and J 4 bases, leaving 14 bases between the germline ends. Germline CDR1 is GTSNPN and CDR2 is SVGIG (reference sequence). CDR3 nucleotides: TGTGCCTGGTCCGGATTCACGGGCACCGGGGAGCTGTTTTTT. This encodes CAWSGFTGTGELFF. Full variable domain (rest looked up from reference TRBV30 and TRBJ2-2): SQTIHQWPATLVQPVGSPLSLECTVEGTSNPNLYWYRQAAGRGLQLLFYSVGIGQISSEVPQNLSASRPQDRQFILSSKKLLLSDSGFYLCAWSGFTGTGELFFGEGSRLTVL.

The genes are TRBV18 and TRBJ1-2; D possibly corresponds to TRBD1 (6 bases). This CDR3 has 13 residues. V lost 4 bases and J lost 4, with 10 bases in between. Germline V CDR1 and CDR2: KGHSH, LQKENI. Written as DNA, the CDR3 is TGTGCCAGCTCACTGGACAGCGGCTATGGCTACACCTTC. Translated, it gives CASSLDSGYGYTF.

The chain employs TRBV28 and TRBJ1-5, with unresolved D. The germline V gene has CDR1 MDHEN and CDR2 SYDVKM. The CDR3 consists of 14 residues. Trimming took off 2 bases at V and 0 bases at J, with 5 bases between the two ends. CDR3 loop: CASSLQVSNQPQHF. CDR3 DNA: TGTGCCAGCAGTTTACAGGTTAGCAATCAGCCCCAGCATTTT.

The CDR3 is CSVLHRGGSEQYF. The CDR3 DNA reads as TGCAGCGTACTGCACAGGGGAGGATCCGAGCAGTACTTC. The rearrangement uses TRBV29-1 and TRBJ2-5; D may be TRBD1 (7 bases). The DNA end favors TRBJ2-7, so the J call may be wrong. The CDR3 length is 13 residues. Germline lookup yields CDR1 SQVTM and CDR2 ANQGSEA.

V and J are TRBV27 and TRBJ2-5; D not certain. The germline V gene encodes CDR1 MNHEY and CDR2 SMNVEV (reference sequence). Trimming pared 2 bases from V and 0 bases from J, leaving 10 bases between. The CDR3 runs 15 residues. The CDR3 DNA is TGTGCCAGCAGTTTACTACAGAATTACCAAGAGACCCAGTACTTC. It specifies CASSLLQNYQETQYF.

The chain links TRBV5-4 to TRBJ2-7, with D tentatively TRBD1 (5 bases). Germline assignment: CDR1 SGHNT and CDR2 YYREEE (reference sequence). V was cut by 6 bases and J by 3 bases, with 16 bases left in between. CDR3 length: 14 amino acids. The CDR3 reads CASKPGRDFYEQYF. The CDR3 region has the DNA TGTGCCAGCAAACCCGGCAGGGATTTCTACGAGCAGTACTTC.

The chain has TRBV28 and TRBJ2-5; the match to TRBD2 covers 8 bases. Unmatched junction bases numbered 11, after V lost 4 bases and J lost 1 base. The length of the CDR3 is 17 residues. Germline V gene data show CDR1 as MDHEN and CDR2 as SYDVKM. CDR3 sequence: CASSSPKLAGPQETQYF. The CDR3 nucleotides are TGTGCCAGCAGTTCTCCAAAGTTAGCGGGACCCCAAGAGACCCAGTACTTC.

In DNA, the CDR3 is TGTGCCGGAGACAGCTCCTACGAGCAGTACTTC. It codes for CAGDSSYEQYF. The chain employs TRBV30 and TRBJ2-7, with TRBD1 as a possible D gene (5 bases). CDR1 is GTSNPN and CDR2 is SVGIG in the germline V gene (reference sequence). The ends were cut back, 8 bases at V and 0 bases at J, with 8 bases in the middle. This CDR3 has 11 residues.